What follows is one T cell receptor (beta chain) and its context. The sample belongs to a study of shared clonotypes between healthy human individuals. Every unsorted PBMC PCR replicate was loaded with around 290 ng DNA, tens of thousands of T cell genomes. Generated by immunoSEQ multiplex PCR, the TCRdb table keeps only in-frame clones and is missing some. This sample has some 490,000 clones, with around 80% found just once. CDR1 is SGHRS, CDR2 YFSETQ, per germline. The CDR3 is 14 residues long. V was pared by 4 bases and J by 5 bases, with 3 bases of the junction left unmatched. Sequenced input: PBMCs. The chain combines TRBV5-1 with TRBJ2-1; 10 nucleotides line up with TRBD2. This receptor was identified in a woman aged 40 to 50 in good health. Some clones in this sample may be carry-over from other donors' samples. In DNA form, the CDR3 reads TGCGCCAGCAGCCTGGGACTAGCGCACAATGAGCAGTTCTTC. It codes for CASSLGLAHNEQFF.